This T cell receptor (beta chain) was found in a study of T cell responses to AZD1222 COVID-19 vaccine. With 6 bases removed from V and 1 base from J, the gap between germline ends came to 9 bases. Germline assignment: CDR1 MNHEY and CDR2 SMNVEV (reference sequence). CDR3 length: 13 residues. TCRdb's copy holds only in-frame clones and misses some; the assay was immunoSEQ multiplex PCR. The sample includes 100,000 or so clones, 89% of them seen just once. V gene TRBV27 combines with J gene TRBJ1-1; no reliable D call. This TCR came from an adult who received the AZD1222 COVID-19 vaccine. Specimen: peripheral blood, collected 28 days after the second AZD1222 dose. CDR3 sequence: CASRAWANTEAFF. The CDR3 DNA reads as TGTGCCAGCAGGGCCTGGGCGAACACTGAAGCTTTCTTT.